This TCR beta chain was recorded in a study of blood T cell repertoires in COVID-19 (dated by TCRdb to the early 2020s). Concerning the study at large: Samples from collaborators originated in the United States, Italy and Spain and spanned both the acute and convalescent phases of COVID-19. Sample metadata almost always included a de-identified subject ID, COVID-19 status, age in years and sex. Samples were obtained from the ongoing ImmuneRACE study (first 160 participants) and from 1,254 subjects provided by 6 global collaborators. The prospective study material was composed of cDNA or gDNA derived from T cells, B-cell-depleted T cells, or PBMCs. Where available, HLA class I and class II types were taken from metadata supplied by the sample provider and were not determined by assay-based typing. The repertoires were released in a freely available public database intended as a resource for research on the immune response to SARS-CoV-2. The dataset comprised deeply sampled blood TCRbeta repertoires from subjects exposed to, actively infected with, or recovered from COVID-19.

Points on this clone: Its recognized antigen is unknown. No qualities accompany the bases; no much larger clone lies one base away.

Study-wide conclusions, independent of this receptor: Clinical and demographic metadata were provided uncurated, with the amount varying by source and participant.

Via the germline V gene, CDR1 is SQVTM and CDR2 ANQGSEA. The cysteine opens and the phenylalanine closes a CDR3 of 11 amino acids. Only CDR3 DNA remains: 33 bases, in frame from the first base. Cut back by 8 bases and 6 bases, the V and J ends lie 11 bases apart. The collaborating institutions used their own protocols to collect whole blood in K2EDTA tubes. For TCRbeta analysis, collaborators shipped samples as frozen whole blood, isolated PBMCs, or DNA extracted from either of those sample types. The immunoSEQ Assay, a bias-controlled multiplex PCR, was used to amplify TCRbeta CDR3 regions from genomic DNA. In the paper's pipeline: The number of nucleated cells in each sample was estimated from the amplification of reference gene primers within the assay. Sequence reads were collapsed and filtered to measure the absolute abundance of every unique TCRbeta CDR3 rearrangement. For each sample, productive Simpson clonality was calculated as the square root of Simpson's diversity index across productive rearrangements. What TCRdb holds here is the immuneACCESS table cut down to in-frame rearrangements. Part of the clones is not present; checked against another copy, under half of the missing clones reflect an unresolved V gene, and the others are unexplained. That table furnishes V, J and clone size, whereas the DNA furnished D and trimming. The sample has 55,000 to 70,000 clones on record, roughly 92% of them singletons. The ten largest make up about 6% of the sample.

This TCR was sampled from a human donor in a cohort sampled during active COVID-19. In this chain, TRBV29-1 is recombined with TRBJ2-1; the D gene is perhaps TRBD1, from 5 matching bases. The source material was peripheral blood. The bases are TGCAGCACCCGACAGCCCAATGAGCAGTTCTTC. Its coded protein is CSTRQPNEQFF.